This is a list of T cell receptor beta chains from one sample in a study of shared clonotypes between healthy human individuals. Profiling relied on immunoSEQ multiplex PCR, and the TCRdb table lists in-frame clones only, not all of them. Here the sample spans some 1 million clones, roughly 70% being singletons. Sequencing was done on a sample of memory CD4+ T cells sorted from blood. Receptor source: a young man in good health. CDR3s leave out the opening cysteine and the closing phenylalanine or tryptophan. D genes are given only for firm matches. Expanded clones are given a class, and other clones once, few, many or no size at all.

v_gene,len,d_gene,abundance,j_gene,CDR3aa
TRBV19,14,.,few,TRBJ1-1,ASSMGGARGNTEAF
TRBV4-1,13,.,.,TRBJ2-7,ASSPPAGSSYEQY
TRBV5-1,11,.,few,TRBJ1-1,ASKSQQNTEAF
TRBV30,11,.,.,TRBJ1-4,AWKPADLEKLF
TRBV11-2,16,.,.,TRBJ1-1,ASSRPWPWEGANTEAF
TRBV5-1,12,.,.,TRBJ2-7,ASSSGGAGYEQY
TRBV18,13,.,few,TRBJ2-5,ASSPRTERGETQY
TRBV25-1,11,.,once,TRBJ2-3,ASGPGHKDTQY
TRBV7-6,12,.,.,TRBJ1-6,ASSLREAGSPLH
TRBV2,10,.,.,TRBJ2-5,ASSRPPETQY
TRBV6-6,13,TRBD1,.,TRBJ2-1,ASSGGQGARNEQF
TRBV11-3,9,.,once,TRBJ2-2,ASSLHGELF
TRBV5-1,14,TRBD1,.,TRBJ2-5,ASSLAPAGGYETQY
TRBV7-2,14,.,once,TRBJ2-7,ASSLMRGQSSYEQY
TRBV5-4,13,.,many,TRBJ1-5,ASSPGPEGLQPQH
TRBV5-1,11,TRBD2,.,TRBJ2-1,ASSPGTSDEQF
TRBV6-5,13,TRBD1,once,TRBJ1-4,ASSYPDRGLEKLF
TRBV4-1,15,.,.,TRBJ2-6,ASSQEGGGSGANVLT
TRBV5-1,11,.,once,TRBJ1-1,ASSSQVNTEAF
TRBV4-1,13,.,.,TRBJ1-2,ASSQVGREGYGYT
TRBV19,15,TRBD2,.,TRBJ2-7,ASSISPSGGASLEQY
TRBV6-5,13,.,.,TRBJ2-3,ASSYDWGRADTQY
TRBV7-8,14,.,.,TRBJ1-1,ASSPESGGMNTEAF
TRBV6-6,10,.,.,TRBJ1-6,ASTYGDSPLH
TRBV5-6,14,TRBD2,.,TRBJ2-2,ASSFTSGTSTGELF
TRBV5-6,12,.,.,TRBJ2-2,ASSFRENTGELF
TRBV7-2,12,TRBD2,.,TRBJ2-3,ASLAGGGADTQY
TRBV20-1,9,.,.,TRBJ2-1,SAVGGHEQF
TRBV6-6,13,TRBD2,.,TRBJ2-2,ASSLGGIRSGELF
TRBV19,11,.,.,TRBJ1-6,ASSETVNSPLH
TRBV5-6,13,TRBD1,.,TRBJ2-3,ASSLFQGGTDTQY
TRBV2,12,TRBD1,many,TRBJ1-2,ASSEGQGKFGYT
TRBV30,12,TRBD1,.,TRBJ1-2,AWSVGRGDYGYT
TRBV28,12,TRBD1,few,TRBJ1-5,ASSLGQGLQPQH
TRBV5-1,11,.,.,TRBJ1-3,ASSPGLTDTIY
TRBV5-6,12,TRBD2,.,TRBJ2-7,ASSLDGTTYEQY